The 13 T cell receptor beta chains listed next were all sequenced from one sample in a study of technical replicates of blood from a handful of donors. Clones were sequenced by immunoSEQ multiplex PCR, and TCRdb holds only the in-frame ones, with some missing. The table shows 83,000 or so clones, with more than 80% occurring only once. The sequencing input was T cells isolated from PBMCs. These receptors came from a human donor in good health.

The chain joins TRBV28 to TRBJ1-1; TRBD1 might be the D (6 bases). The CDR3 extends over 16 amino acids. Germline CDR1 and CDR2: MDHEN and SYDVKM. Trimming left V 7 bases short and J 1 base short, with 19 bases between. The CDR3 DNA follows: TGTGCCAGCACCCTCATACCCGGGACACCGAACACTGAAGCTTTCTTT. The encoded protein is CASTLIPGTPNTEAFF. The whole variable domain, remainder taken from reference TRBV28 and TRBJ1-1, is DVKVTQSSRYLVKRTGEKVFLECVQDMDHENMFWYRQDPGLGLRLIYFSYDVKMKEKGDIPEGYSVSREKKERFSLILESASTNQTSMYLCASTLIPGTPNTEAFFGQGTRLTVV.

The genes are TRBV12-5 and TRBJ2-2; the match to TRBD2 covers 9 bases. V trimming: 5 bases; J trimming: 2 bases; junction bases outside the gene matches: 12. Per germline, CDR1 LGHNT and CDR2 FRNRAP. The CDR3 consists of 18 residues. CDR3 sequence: CASGAGTSLALNTGELFF. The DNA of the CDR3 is TGTGCTAGTGGTGCCGGGACTAGCCTTGCCCTTAACACCGGGGAGCTGTTTTTT.

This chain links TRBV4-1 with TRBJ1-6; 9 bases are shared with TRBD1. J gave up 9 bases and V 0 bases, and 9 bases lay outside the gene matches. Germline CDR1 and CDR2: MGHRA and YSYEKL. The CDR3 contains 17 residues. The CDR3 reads CASSQDNTGGVISPLHF. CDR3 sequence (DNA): TGCGCCAGCAGCCAAGACAATACAGGGGGCGTTATTTCACCCCTCCACTTT.

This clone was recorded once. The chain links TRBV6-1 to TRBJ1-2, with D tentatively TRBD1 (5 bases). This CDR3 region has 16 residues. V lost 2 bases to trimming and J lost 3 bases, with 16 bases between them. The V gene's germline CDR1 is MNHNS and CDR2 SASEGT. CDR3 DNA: TGTGCCAGCAGTGAATCAGGTTGGGGCTATGACTATGGCTACACCTTC. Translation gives CASSESGWGYDYGYTF.

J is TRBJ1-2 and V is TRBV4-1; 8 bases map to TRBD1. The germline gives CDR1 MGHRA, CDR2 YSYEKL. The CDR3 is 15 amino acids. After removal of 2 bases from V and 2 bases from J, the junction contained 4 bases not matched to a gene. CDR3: CASSQFRTGNYGYTF. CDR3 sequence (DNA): TGCGCCAGCAGCCAATTCCGGACAGGGAACTATGGCTACACCTTC.

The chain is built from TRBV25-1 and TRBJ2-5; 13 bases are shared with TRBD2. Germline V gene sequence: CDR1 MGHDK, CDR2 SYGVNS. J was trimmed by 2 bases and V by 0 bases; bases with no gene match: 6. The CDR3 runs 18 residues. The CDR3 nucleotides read TGTGCCAGCAGTGAATATCCCACTAGCGGGGGGGGGCAAGAGACCCAGTACTTC. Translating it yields CASSEYPTSGGGQETQYF.

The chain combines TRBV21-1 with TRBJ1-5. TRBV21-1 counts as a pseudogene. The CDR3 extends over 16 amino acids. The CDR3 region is CASSPSEGMARQPQHF. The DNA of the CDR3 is TGTGCCAGCAGTCCATCGGAGGGGATGGCTCGTCAGCCCCAGCATTTT.

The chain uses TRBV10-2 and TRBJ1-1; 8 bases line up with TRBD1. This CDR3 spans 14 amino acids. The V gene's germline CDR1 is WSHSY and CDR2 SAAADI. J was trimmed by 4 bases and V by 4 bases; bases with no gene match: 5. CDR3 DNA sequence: TGCGCCAGCAGTGCTGGACAGGGAATCACTGAAGCTTTCTTT. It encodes CASSAGQGITEAFF.

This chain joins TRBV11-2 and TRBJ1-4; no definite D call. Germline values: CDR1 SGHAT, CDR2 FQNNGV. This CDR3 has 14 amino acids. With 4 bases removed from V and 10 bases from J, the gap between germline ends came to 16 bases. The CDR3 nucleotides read TGTGCCAGCAGCTCAAATAGCTTGGGAGGAAAACTGTTTTTT. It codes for CASSSNSLGGKLFF.

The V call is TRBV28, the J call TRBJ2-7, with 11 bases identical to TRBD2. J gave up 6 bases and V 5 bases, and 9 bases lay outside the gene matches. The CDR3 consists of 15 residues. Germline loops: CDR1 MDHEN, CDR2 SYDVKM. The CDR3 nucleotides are TGTGCCAGCAGTATAGCGGGAGGGCCTTCTCCCGAGCAGTACTTC. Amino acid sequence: CASSIAGGPSPEQYF.

CDR3: CASSSTGVQETQYF. The CDR3 DNA sequence: TGTGCCAGCAGCTCAACAGGGGTCCAAGAGACCCAGTACTTC. V usage is TRBV7-3 and J usage is TRBJ2-5; 7 bases match TRBD1. Germline loops: CDR1 SGHTA, CDR2 FQGTGA. Trimming removed 4 bases from V and 1 base from J; junction bases left unmatched: 3. This CDR3 is 14 amino acids long. The whole variable domain, filled in from reference TRBV7-3 and TRBJ2-5, reads GAGVSQTPSNKVTEKGKYVELRCDPISGHTALYWYRQSLGQGPEFLIYFQGTGAADDSGLPNDRFFAVRPEGSVSTLKIQRTERGDSAVYLCASSSTGVQETQYFGPGTRLLVL.

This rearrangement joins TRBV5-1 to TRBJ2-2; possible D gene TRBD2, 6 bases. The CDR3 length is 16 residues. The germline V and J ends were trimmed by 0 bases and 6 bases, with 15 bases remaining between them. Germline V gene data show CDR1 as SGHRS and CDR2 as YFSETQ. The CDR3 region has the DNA TGCGCCAGCAGCTTGGAGGACGGCGGGGCGGCCGGGGAGCTGTTTTTT. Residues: CASSLEDGGAAGELFF.

CDR3 sequence (DNA): TGCAGCGCCGTCTTCCGGGGAAGCAATCAGCCCCAGCATTTT. Translated: CSAVFRGSNQPQHF. J is TRBJ1-5 and V is TRBV29-1; D unclear. Germline loops: CDR1 SQVTM, CDR2 ANQGSEA. The CDR3 loop spans 14 amino acids. Trimming took 7 bases from V and 1 from J, leaving 14 bases between them.